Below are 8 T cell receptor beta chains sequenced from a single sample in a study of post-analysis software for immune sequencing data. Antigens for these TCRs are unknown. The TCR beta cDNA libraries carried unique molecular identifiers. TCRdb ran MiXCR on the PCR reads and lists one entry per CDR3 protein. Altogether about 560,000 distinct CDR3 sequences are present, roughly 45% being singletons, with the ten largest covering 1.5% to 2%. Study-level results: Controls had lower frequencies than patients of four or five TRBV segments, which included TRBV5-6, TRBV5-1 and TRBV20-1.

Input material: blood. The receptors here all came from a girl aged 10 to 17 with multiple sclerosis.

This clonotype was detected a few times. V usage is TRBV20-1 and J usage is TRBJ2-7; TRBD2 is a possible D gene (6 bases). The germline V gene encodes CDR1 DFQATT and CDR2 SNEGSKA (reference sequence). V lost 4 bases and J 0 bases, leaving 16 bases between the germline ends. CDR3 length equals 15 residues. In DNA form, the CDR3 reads TGCAGTGCTAACTCCGGGACTTCGAGCTCCTACGAGCAGTACTTC. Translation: CSANSGTSSSYEQYF.

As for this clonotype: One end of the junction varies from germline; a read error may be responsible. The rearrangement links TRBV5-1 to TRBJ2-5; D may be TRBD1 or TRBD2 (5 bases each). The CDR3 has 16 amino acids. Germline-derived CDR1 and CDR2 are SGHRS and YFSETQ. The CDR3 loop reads CASSLRSGPTQETQYF. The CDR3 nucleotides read TGCGCCAGCAGCTTGAGGTCGGGACCGACGCAAGAGACCCAGTACTTT.

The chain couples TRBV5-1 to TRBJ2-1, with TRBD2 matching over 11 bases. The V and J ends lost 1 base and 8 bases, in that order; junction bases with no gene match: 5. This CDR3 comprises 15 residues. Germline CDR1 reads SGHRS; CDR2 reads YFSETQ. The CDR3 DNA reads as TGCGCCAGCAGCTTGTTAACTAGCGGGAGTCATGAGCAGTTCTTC. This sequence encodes CASSLLTSGSHEQFF.

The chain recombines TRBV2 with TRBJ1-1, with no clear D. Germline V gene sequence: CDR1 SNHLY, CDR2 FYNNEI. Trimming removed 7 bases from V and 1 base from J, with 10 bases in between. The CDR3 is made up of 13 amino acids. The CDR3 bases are TGTGCCAGCAAGGTCAGAACGAACACTGAAGCTTTCTTT. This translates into CASKVRTNTEAFF.

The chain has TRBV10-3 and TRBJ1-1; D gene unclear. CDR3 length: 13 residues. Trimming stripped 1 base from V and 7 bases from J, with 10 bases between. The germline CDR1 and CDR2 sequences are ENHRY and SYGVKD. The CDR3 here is CAISELDPFEAFF. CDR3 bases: TGTGCCATCAGTGAGTTGGATCCCTTTGAAGCTTTCTTT.

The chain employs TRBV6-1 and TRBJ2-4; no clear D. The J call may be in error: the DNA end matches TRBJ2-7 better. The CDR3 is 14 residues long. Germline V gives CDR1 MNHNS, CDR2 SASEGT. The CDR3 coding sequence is TGTGCCAGCAGTGACCGACCTGGGACCTACGAGCAGTACTTC. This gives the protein CASSDRPGTYEQYF.

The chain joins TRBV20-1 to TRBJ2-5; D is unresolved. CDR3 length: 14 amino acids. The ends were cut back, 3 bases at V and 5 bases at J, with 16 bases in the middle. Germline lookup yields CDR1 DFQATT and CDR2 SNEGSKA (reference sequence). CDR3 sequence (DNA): TGCAGTGCTAGTTTCCTTCCCGTCGCGGAGACCCAGTACTTC. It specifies CSASFLPVAETQYF.

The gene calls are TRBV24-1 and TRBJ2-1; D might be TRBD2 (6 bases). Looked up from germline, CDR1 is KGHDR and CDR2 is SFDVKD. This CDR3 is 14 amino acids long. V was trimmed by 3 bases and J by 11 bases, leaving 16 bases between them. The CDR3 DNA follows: TGTGCCACCAGTGATGCGGGACGGGCGGTTCAGCAGTTCTTC. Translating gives CATSDAGRAVQQFF.